These T cell receptor beta chains were read from a single sample in a study of response to subunit inactivated influenza vaccine. One entry per CDR3 protein results from TCRdb running MiXCR on the RT-PCR reads. The table records 590,000 or so distinct CDR3 sequences, 13% to 15% of them present only once. The source was PBMCs from blood, collected 14 days before vaccination. The receptors were gathered from a man aged 50 to 59 who received an inactivated influenza vaccine. The CDR3 runs from the conserved cysteine through the conserved F or W. The D gene is left open where the match is weak. Clone size is shown for a subset of rows, as once, few, many or a class of expanded clone.

D,size,V,J,DNA,CDR3
TRBD1,.,TRBV29-1,TRBJ2-1,TGCAGCGCGGAGACAGGGGGCGTGAATGAGCAGTTCTTC,CSAETGGVNEQFF
TRBD2,.,TRBV5-4,TRBJ2-3,TGTGCCAGCAGGGCTAGCGGGGGGGCCTCAGATACGCAGTATTTT,CASRASGGASDTQYF
.,few,TRBV12-3/TRBV12-4,TRBJ2-7,TGTGCCAGCAGTTTAAGGTCGGGGTTCTACGAGCAGTACTTC,CASSLRSGFYEQYF
.,.,TRBV28,TRBJ2-7,TGTGCCAGCGGAGACCCCCCATCGGAGCAGTACTTC,CASGDPPSEQYF
TRBD1,few,TRBV28,TRBJ2-3,TGTGCCAGCAGTTTAACGTCCAGGGGGGATACGCAGTATTTT,CASSLTSRGDTQYF
.,many,TRBV6-5,TRBJ2-3,TGTGCCAGCAGTTACAGGGCTAGCGGCACAGATACGCAGTATTTT,CASSYRASGTDTQYF
.,.,TRBV20-1,TRBJ2-1,TGCAGTGCTAGAGATACAGGGGGGGCCAACAATGAGCAGTTCTTC,CSARDTGGANNEQFF
.,few,TRBV6-1,TRBJ2-1,TGTGCCAGCAGTGAAGCAAGGGGCCATGAGCAGTTCTTC,CASSEARGHEQFF
.,many,TRBV6-2/TRBV6-3,TRBJ2-5,TGTGCCAGCAGTTACGAGGACGGCCAAGAGACCCAGTACTTC,CASSYEDGQETQYF
.,many,TRBV5-1,TRBJ1-1,TGCGCCAGCAGCTTGGTAGGCTCTAAATGGAGGGGAGAAGCTTTCTTT,CASSLVGSKWRGEAFF
TRBD1,few,TRBV5-1,TRBJ2-7,TGCGCCAGCAGCTTCTCAGGGGGCTTGGACGAGCAGTACTTC,CASSFSGGLDEQYF
.,few,TRBV12-3/TRBV12-4,TRBJ2-1,TGTGCCAGCAGTTTAGCGCAAGGACAGCTTTTCTTC,CASSLAQGQLFF
.,.,TRBV2,TRBJ2-7,TGTGCCAGCAGTGAGGTCGGAGGGTACGAGCAGTACTTC,CASSEVGGYEQYF
.,.,TRBV10-2,TRBJ1-1,TGCGCCAGCAGGCAGGGAGCCCCTGAAGCTTTCTTT,CASRQGAPEAFF
.,.,TRBV4-1,TRBJ2-7,TGCGCCAGCAGCCAGGCTCAGATTGGAGAGCAGTACTTC,CASSQAQIGEQYF
.,many,TRBV20-1,TRBJ1-2,TGCAGTGCATCTAGGGAGGCGACCAAGGGCTACACCTTC,CSASREATKGYTF
.,once,TRBV2,TRBJ2-4,TGTGCCAGCAGTGATACAGGGTATACTGCCAAAAACATTCAGTACTTC,CASSDTGYTAKNIQYF
TRBD1,many,TRBV5-1,TRBJ2-7,TGCGCCAGCAGCTTGCCTGGGACAGGGGCATACGAGCAGTACTTC,CASSLPGTGAYEQYF
.,many,TRBV5-1,TRBJ1-2,TGCGCCAGCAGCTTGGGGTCCGCTAACTATGGCTACACCTTC,CASSLGSANYGYTF
TRBD2,.,TRBV6-1,TRBJ2-3,TGTGCCAGCAGGCCGGGACTAGCGGAGCAAGATACGCAGTATTTT,CASRPGLAEQDTQYF